The T cell receptor beta chain described here comes from a study of Graves' ophthalmopathy and Graves' hyperthyroidism. Points from the study as a whole: In predicting ophthalmopathy progression, the model reached over 70% sensitivity and roughly 74% specificity.

There are many counts of this clonotype. Antigen unknown. Beta-chain TCR CDR3 regions were amplified from RNA transcripts. The workflow started with a first-round RT-PCR run with HTBI primers and then moved on to a second-round multiplex PCR. TCRdb re-called the multiplex PCR reads with MiXCR, one entry per CDR3 protein. The sample records approximately 150,000 distinct CDR3 sequences, roughly 36% being singletons. Moderate-to-severe activity, CAS ≥3, NOSPECS ≥4 and a duration under 3 months were seen in donors with ophthalmopathy. Germline trimming cut 6 bases from V and 4 bases from J; bases unmatched to any gene: 4. The CDR3 is 14 amino acids. Germline-derived CDR1 and CDR2 are MNHEY and SVGAGI.

The sample comprised peripheral blood. The chain uses TRBV6-5 and TRBJ2-7, with 12 bases lining up with TRBD1. The receptor's source is a man aged 25 to 40 with Graves' ophthalmopathy. The CDR3: CASRGTGGMYEQYF. The CDR3 DNA is TGTGCCAGCAGGGGGACAGGGGGCATGTACGAGCAGTACTTC.